This T cell receptor (beta chain) was retrieved from a study of T cell repertoires in cytomegalovirus infection. General study findings and limits: There were HLA-C-restricted CMV-specific TCR beta clonotypes dominating the ex vivo response. Summed public TCR beta family frequency identified CMV carriers bearing the relevant HLA.

TCRdb ran MiXCR on the reads and lists one entry per CDR3 protein. The table includes a few hundred thousand distinct CDR3 sequences, around 40% detected once. On this clonotype: Its antigen is currently unknown.

This material consisted of cultured PBMCs, taken from culture after CMV antigen stimulation. This clonotype was sampled from a human donor in good health (CMV status not recorded). Some clones in this sample may be carry-over from other donors' samples.

The CDR3 region has the DNA TGTGCCAGCAGTTACCCAACTAGCGGGTACACAGATACGCAGTATTTT. It specifies CASSYPTSGYTDTQYF. This sequence joins TRBV6-2 or TRBV6-3 and TRBJ2-3, with TRBD2 identical over 9 bases. This CDR3 has 16 amino acids. J was trimmed by 2 bases and V by 2 bases; bases with no gene match: 5. The germline V gene has CDR1 MNHEY and CDR2 SVGEGT.